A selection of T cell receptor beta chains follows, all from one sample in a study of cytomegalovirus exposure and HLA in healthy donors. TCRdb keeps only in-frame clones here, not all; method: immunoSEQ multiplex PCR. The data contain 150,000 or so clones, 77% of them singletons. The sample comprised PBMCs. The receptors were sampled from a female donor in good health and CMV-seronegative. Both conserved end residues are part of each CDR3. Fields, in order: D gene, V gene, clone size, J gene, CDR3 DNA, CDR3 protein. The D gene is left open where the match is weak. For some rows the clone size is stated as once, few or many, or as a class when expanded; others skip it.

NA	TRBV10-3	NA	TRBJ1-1	TGTGCCATCAGCGCCGGGGGGACAAACACTGAAGCTTTCTTT	CAISAGGTNTEAFF
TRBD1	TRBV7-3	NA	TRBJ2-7	TGTGCCAGCAGCTCTTTAGGAACACAGGGGGCCACCTACGAGCAGTACTTC	CASSSLGTQGATYEQYF
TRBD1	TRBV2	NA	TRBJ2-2	TGTGCCAGCAGTGTTCAGGGGGTGAAGGCCGGGGAGCTGTTTTTT	CASSVQGVKAGELFF
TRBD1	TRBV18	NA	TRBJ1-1	TGTGCCAGCTCACCATACCAGGGGGCAAACACTGAAGCTTTCTTT	CASSPYQGANTEAFF
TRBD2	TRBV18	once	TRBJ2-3	TGTGCCAGCTCACCACGGCGGGAGTTGGGCACAGATACGCAGTATTTT	CASSPRRELGTDTQYF
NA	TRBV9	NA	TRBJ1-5	TGTGCCAGCAGCGTAGGAGCAAATCAGCCCCAGCATTTT	CASSVGANQPQHF
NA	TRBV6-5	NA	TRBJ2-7	TGTGCCAGCAGTCCTCTCCGTATGTCCTACGAGCAGTACTTC	CASSPLRMSYEQYF
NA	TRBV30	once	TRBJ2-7	TGTGCCTGGAGTGAAACATCTTACGAGCAGTACTTC	CAWSETSYEQYF
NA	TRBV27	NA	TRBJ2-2	TGTGCCAGCACCCCTACTAGAGCGAACACCGGGGAGCTGTTTTTT	CASTPTRANTGELFF
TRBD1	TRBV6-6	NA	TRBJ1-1	TGTGCCAGCAGTTACCCCCCAAGGGGACAGCACACTGAAGCTTTCTTT	CASSYPPRGQHTEAFF
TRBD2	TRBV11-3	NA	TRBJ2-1	TGTGCCAGCAGCCAAGGACTAGCGGGGGCGTCAAGTACCTACAATGAGCAGTTCTTC	CASSQGLAGASSTYNEQFF
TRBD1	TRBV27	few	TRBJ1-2	TGTGCCAGCAGTTCGACAGGGGATTACTATGGCTACACCTTC	CASSSTGDYYGYTF
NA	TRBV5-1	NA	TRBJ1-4	TGCGCCAGCAGCTCCGGACAGAAGAGTAATGAAAAACTGTTTTTT	CASSSGQKSNEKLFF
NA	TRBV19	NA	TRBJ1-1	TGTGCCAGTAGTATTTCCCTGGTCGGCCGGGGGGAAGCTTTCTTT	CASSISLVGRGEAFF
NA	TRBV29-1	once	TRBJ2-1	TGCAGCGTCCTCCTAGGATGGGTCTCCTACAATGAGCAGTTCTTC	CSVLLGWVSYNEQFF
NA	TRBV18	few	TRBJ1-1	TGTGCCAGCTCTCCTTTGGAGGGCACTGAAGCTTTCTTT	CASSPLEGTEAFF
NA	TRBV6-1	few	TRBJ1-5	TGTGCCAGTCGAGGGGGAGTTAGCAATCAGCCCCAGCATTTT	CASRGGVSNQPQHF
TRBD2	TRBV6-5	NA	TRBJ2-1	TGTGCCAGCAACCGCGGGGGGGCCGAGAATGAGCAGTTCTTC	CASNRGGAENEQFF